The next 2 T cell receptor beta chains were all read from a single sample in a study of T cells in tuberculosis. Sequencing used immunoSEQ multiplex PCR; TCRdb keeps in-frame clones, though not all of them. The sample holds more than 70,000 clones; approximately 90% are singletons and the top ten take approximately 2%. After thawing and overnight rest, PBMC were stained with GMM-loaded CD1B tetramer, viability dye and anti-CD3 for sorting. The lipid loaded on the CD1B tetramers was C32 glucose monomycolate from Rhodococcus equi. Sequencing input: CD1b-GMM tetramer-negative cells sorted from PBMCs. The origin of the receptors is an adult woman with latent tuberculosis.

The rearrangement uses TRBV19 and TRBJ1-2; 11 bases match TRBD1. CDR3 size: 21 residues. Germline V gene lookup returns CDR1 LNHDA and CDR2 SQIVND (reference sequence). V shed 5 bases and J 4 bases; nucleotides not matched to a gene: 24. The CDR3 DNA reads as TGTGCCAGTAGTCCCCAGCACATGAGGACAGGGGGCACCGAGAGAATCTATGGCTACACCTTC. Protein: CASSPQHMRTGGTERIYGYTF.

This clone showed up just once. CDR3: CASRDRGLGGNQPQHF. CDR3 DNA sequence: TGTGCCAGCAGGGACAGGGGGCTTGGGGGCAATCAGCCCCAGCATTTT. The chain employs TRBV2 and TRBJ1-5; 11 bases agree with TRBD1. V was pared by 6 bases and J by 2 bases, with 6 bases of the junction left unmatched. This CDR3 is built from 16 residues. Per the germline V gene, CDR1 is SNHLY and CDR2 is FYNNEI. The complete variable domain, with remaining parts taken from reference TRBV2 and TRBJ1-5, reads EPEVTQTPSHQVTQMGQEVILRCVPISNHLYFYWYRQILGQKVEFLVSFYNNEISEKSEIFDDQFSVERPDGSNFTLKIRSTKLEDSAMYFCASRDRGLGGNQPQHFGDGTRLSIL.